This TCR beta chain was recovered during a study of vaccination and CD4 T cells after COVID-19. Findings and caveats of the study: Spike mono-reactive status applied to 304 of 307 vaccine-specific clones in convalescent patients. Median counts of SARS-CoV-2-reactive clonotypes increased from approximately 21 to 40; this difference was not significant.

Of note for this clonotype: Its antigen is unknown.

TCRdb reanalysed the PCR reads using MiXCR and keeps one entry per CDR3 protein. The data hold some 26,000 distinct CDR3 sequences, with around 49% observed a single time. The time point is: late sampling 161 to 241 days after vaccination in three convalescent patients. The germline CDR1 and CDR2 sequences are SGHDT and YYEEEE. V lost 0 bases and J lost 5, with 8 bases in between. CDR3 length: 13 amino acids. The gene calls are TRBV5-6 and TRBJ2-5, with D uncertain. This clonotype was sampled from a human donor who had recovered from COVID-19. The sample was CD4+ T cells from blood, taken about 7 months after SARS-CoV-2 vaccination. The CDR3 sequence: CASSLVGSETQYF. CDR3 coding DNA: TGTGCCAGCAGCTTGGTAGGATCGGAGACCCAGTACTTC.